These 8 T cell receptor beta chains came from one sample sequenced in a study of T cells in Graves' hyperthyroidism and ophthalmopathy. Amplification of TCR beta CDR3 regions was performed using RNA transcripts as template. A set of HTBI primers served as the primers for a first-round RT-PCR of the TCR CDR3. MiXCR was run by TCRdb on the multiplex PCR reads, yielding one entry per CDR3 protein. This sample has some 740,000 distinct CDR3 sequences, with 14% found just once. Sequencing was done on a sample of blood. These receptors all come from a woman under 30 with Graves' hyperthyroidism.

The chain recombines TRBV6-5 with TRBJ2-7; 8 nucleotides agree with TRBD1. Germline lookup yields CDR1 MNHEY and CDR2 SVGAGI. V gave up 5 bases and J gave up 2 bases; unmatched junction bases: 11. CDR3 length equals 16 residues. CDR3: CASSTNRDRKPYEQYF. CDR3 coding DNA: TGTGCCAGCAGTACTAACCGGGACAGGAAACCCTACGAGCAGTACTTC.

This clonotype was observed at least ten times. This chain uses TRBV28 with TRBJ2-7; possibly TRBD1 for D (5 bases). CDR1 and CDR2 (germline): MDHEN, SYDVKM. The CDR3 spans 20 residues. Trimming cost V 5 bases and J 0 bases, with 29 bases left between them. This CDR3 reads CASSVEQHKIRQTPSYEQYF. DNA for the CDR3: TGTGCCAGCAGTGTTGAGCAGCACAAAATTAGACAGACACCCTCCTACGAGCAGTACTTC.

CDR3 in DNA: TGTGCCAGTAGCCCCCCGGACGGTCAGCAGTACTTC. Encoded protein: CASSPPDGQQYF. The V and J genes are TRBV19 and TRBJ2-7; D gene uncertain. The ends were cut back, 6 bases at V and 8 bases at J, with 14 bases in the middle. The CDR3 sequence is 12 residues long. Germline V gives CDR1 LNHDA, CDR2 SQIVND (reference sequence).

The sample holds many counts of this clonotype. The chain recombines TRBV11-2 with TRBJ2-5, with 14 bases aligning to TRBD2. Losses at the gene ends were 3 bases for V and 6 bases for J; bases not matched to a gene: 3. CDR3 length: 15 residues. From germline, CDR1 is SGHAT and CDR2 FQNNGV. The CDR3 reads CASSFGTSGRKTQYF. The DNA of the CDR3 is TGTGCCAGCAGCTTTGGGACTAGCGGGAGAAAGACCCAGTACTTC. The variable domain in full, completed from reference TRBV11-2 and TRBJ2-5, reads EAGVAQSPRYKIIEKRQSVAFWCNPISGHATLYWYQQILGQGPKLLIQFQNNGVVDDSQLPKDRFSAERLKGVDSTLKIQPAKLEDSAVYLCASSFGTSGRKTQYFGPGTRLLVL.

This clonotype was detected many times. The chain combines TRBV6-5 with TRBJ2-1; 12 bases are shared with TRBD2. Germline V CDR1 and CDR2: MNHEY, SVGAGI. The CDR3 totals 18 residues. The ends lost 2 bases at V and 5 bases at J; junction bases unmatched: 10. CDR3 loop: CASSYPGLAGRHNNEQFF. In DNA form, the CDR3 reads TGTGCCAGCAGTTACCCGGGACTAGCGGGCCGACATAACAATGAGCAGTTCTTC.

The CDR3 DNA reads TGTGCCAGCAGTTTTCCCGGGACAGGGCAAGAGACCCAGTACTTC. Translated: CASSFPGTGQETQYF. V is TRBV12-3 or TRBV12-4 and J is TRBJ2-5; 9 nucleotides match TRBD1. V shed 3 bases, J shed 2 bases, and the junction held 4 bases outside the gene matches. This CDR3 spans 15 amino acids.

The table lists this clonotype with many counts. Here the CDR3 DNA reads TGTGCCAGCAGAATTCGGGGGGATACGCAGTATTTT. Encoded protein: CASRIRGDTQYF. The chain carries TRBV28 and TRBJ2-3, with a weak D call TRBD2 (6 bases). The V end lost 6 bases, the J end lost 6 bases, and 10 bases lay between the germline ends. From germline, CDR1 is MDHEN and CDR2 SYDVKM. This CDR3 region has 12 residues.

The rearrangement links TRBV20-1 to TRBJ2-7, with D tentatively TRBD1 (6 bases). Between the trimmed V and J ends, which lost 5 bases and 1 base, there was a span of 12 bases. Germline lookup yields CDR1 DFQATT and CDR2 SNEGSKA (reference sequence). CDR3 length equals 13 residues. The CDR3 here is CSAPFRGSYEQYF. CDR3 DNA sequence: TGCAGTGCTCCTTTTAGGGGGTCCTACGAGCAGTACTTC.